This T cell receptor beta chain stems from a study of CD8+CD57+ T cells in acquired aplastic anemia. Study as a whole: Sorted CD4+ and CD8+ cells gave an average of around 3.3 ug of DNA. Sequencing produced an average of about 10.8 million reads per healthy donor for CD4+ cells.

Using genomic DNA as the template, TCR beta VDJ and CDR3 profiling was carried out. MiXCR, run by TCRdb on the reads, gives a single entry per CDR3 protein. The sample shows about 210,000 distinct CDR3 sequences, 34% of them seen only once. Source material: sorted CD4+, CD8+, or CD8+CD57+ T cells (not recorded which) from PBMCs. The TCR was taken from a human donor in good health, serving as a control.

The CDR3, as DNA: TGTGCCAGCGGCTCCCGGGACAGGAACACCGGGGAGCTGTTTTTT. As protein: CASGSRDRNTGELFF. The rearrangement links TRBV5-5 to TRBJ2-2, with TRBD1 matching over 7 bases. V was pared by 7 bases and J by 1 base, with 7 bases of the junction left unmatched. CDR1 is SGHKS and CDR2 is YYEKEE in the germline V gene (reference sequence). This CDR3 has 15 residues.